The 27 T cell receptor beta chains below were found in one sample sequenced in a study of HIV-infected patients and healthy controls. No cell fractionation was done, so the repertoire covers all unsorted peripheral blood T cells. 500 ng RNA was reverse transcribed with alpha and beta constant-region primers. Using multiplexing indices, alpha and beta chain libraries were generated apart by chain-specific third strand synthesis. TCRdb re-derived calls from the 5' RACE reads in MiXCR, one entry per CDR3 protein. The data hold about 18,000 distinct CDR3 sequences, with more than 9% observed a single time. The material sequenced was blood. The receptors derive from an adult in good health.

By its share, this clonotype is medium-sized. The CDR3 loop is CATRFTGATTEAFF. The CDR3 DNA is TGTGCCACCAGGTTCACAGGGGCGACAACTGAAGCTTTCTTT. The chain couples TRBV7-2 to TRBJ1-1; the match to TRBD1 covers 7 bases. CDR3 length: 14 residues. Trimming at V came to 10 bases and at J to 5 bases, leaving 13 bases not matched to a gene. Germline CDR1 is SGHTA and CDR2 is FQGNSA.

This clonotype was observed a few times. V usage is TRBV30 and J usage is TRBJ2-1; TRBD2 matches at 9 bases. Per the germline V gene, CDR1 is GTSNPN and CDR2 is SVGIG (reference sequence). This CDR3 contains 13 residues. V lost 4 bases and J lost 7; bases outside the gene matches: 5. The CDR3 reads CAWKRGAGNEQFF. As DNA, the CDR3 is TGTGCCTGGAAGCGGGGGGCCGGGAATGAGCAGTTCTTC.

The table lists this clonotype with many counts. V gene TRBV7-9 combines with J gene TRBJ1-1; 10 positions match TRBD1. CDR3 length: 13 residues. Germline CDR1 and CDR2: SEHNR and FQNEAQ (reference sequence). V shed 6 bases, J shed 4 bases, and the junction held 2 bases outside the gene matches. The CDR3 reads CASSRDRGTEAFF. CDR3 nucleotide sequence: TGTGCCAGCAGTCGGGACAGGGGCACTGAAGCTTTCTTT.

This clonotype has ten or more counts. The chain links TRBV7-9 to TRBJ1-4; the match to TRBD1 covers 7 bases. The CDR3 runs to 14 residues. Germline V gene sequence: CDR1 SEHNR, CDR2 FQNEAQ (reference sequence). Germline trimming cut 5 bases from V and 3 bases from J; bases unmatched to any gene: 3. This CDR3 reads CASSPGTANEKLFF. CDR3 DNA sequence: TGTGCCAGCAGCCCCGGGACAGCTAATGAAAAACTGTTTTTT.

In its sample, this clonotype was seen many times. The gene calls are TRBV11-2 and TRBJ2-3; 12 bases line up with TRBD2. From germline, CDR1 is SGHAT and CDR2 FQNNGV. V dropped 5 bases and J dropped 6; count of bases not matched to a gene: 9. This CDR3 comprises 16 residues. CDR3 sequence reads: CASSPTLAGGLDTQYF. Here the CDR3 DNA reads TGTGCCAGCAGCCCAACCCTAGCGGGGGGGCTGGATACGCAGTATTTT. The whole variable domain, remainder taken from reference TRBV11-2 and TRBJ2-3, is EAGVAQSPRYKIIEKRQSVAFWCNPISGHATLYWYQQILGQGPKLLIQFQNNGVVDDSQLPKDRFSAERLKGVDSTLKIQPAKLEDSAVYLCASSPTLAGGLDTQYFGPGTRLTVL.

This clonotype was found many times. The V gene is TRBV5-1, the J gene TRBJ1-1; D remains ambiguous. V was pared by 5 bases and J by 0 bases, with 20 bases between. Germline-derived CDR1 and CDR2 are SGHRS and YFSETQ. The CDR3 length is 17 residues. Here the CDR3 reads CASSWTPTELMNTEAFF. The CDR3 DNA reads as TGCGCCAGCAGTTGGACCCCAACGGAGTTAATGAACACTGAAGCTTTCTTT. Together with reference TRBV5-1 and TRBJ1-1, the CDR3 gives the full variable domain: KAGVTQTPRYLIKTRGQQVTLSCSPISGHRSVSWYQQTPGQGLQFLFEYFSETQRNKGNFPGRFSGRQFSNSRSEMNVSTLELGDSALYLCASSWTPTELMNTEAFFGQGTRLTVV.

This clonotype is medium-sized by share. The chain recombines TRBV29-1 with TRBJ2-5, with 9 bases matching TRBD1. Germline-derived CDR1 and CDR2 are SQVTM and ANQGSEA. J was trimmed by 5 bases and V by 7 bases; bases with no gene match: 8. The CDR3 runs to 13 residues. The CDR3 nucleotides are TGCAGCGCTTATGGGACAGGGAGGGAGACCCAGTACTTC. It yields the protein CSAYGTGRETQYF.

This clonotype was recorded at least ten times. The rearrangement joins TRBV7-6 to TRBJ1-3; TRBD1 matches 7 bases. The CDR3 loop spans 16 amino acids. The germline V gene encodes CDR1 SGHVS and CDR2 FNYEAQ. After removal of 6 bases from V and 0 bases from J, the junction contained 8 bases not matched to a gene. CDR3 sequence reads: CASSKGTVNSGNTIYF. The DNA for the CDR3 is TGTGCCAGCAGTAAAGGGACAGTTAACTCTGGAAACACCATATATTTT.

This clonotype was counted many times. The chain has TRBV7-9 and TRBJ1-1; tentative D call: TRBD1 (6 bases). The ends were cut back, 5 bases at V and 1 base at J, with 14 bases in the middle. The CDR3 consists of 15 residues. Per the germline V gene, CDR1 is SEHNR and CDR2 is FQNEAQ (reference sequence). CDR3 loop: CASSPGQLPNTEAFF. The CDR3 nucleotides read TGTGCCAGCAGCCCCGGACAGCTTCCGAACACTGAAGCTTTCTTT.

The chain couples TRBV11-1 to TRBJ2-2; D gene ambiguous. CDR3 size: 15 residues. Trimming pared 5 bases from V and 5 bases from J, leaving 15 bases between. CDR1 is SGHAT and CDR2 is FQDESV in the germline V gene (reference sequence). CDR3 loop: CASSPGWLRTGELFF. The CDR3 DNA reads as TGTGCCAGCAGCCCGGGCTGGCTTAGGACCGGGGAGCTGTTTTTT.

This clonotype was counted many times. The gene calls are TRBV7-3 and TRBJ2-5, with D maybe TRBD1 (6 bases). CDR3 length equals 15 residues. CDR1 and CDR2 from the germline V gene are SGHTA and FQGTGA. V lost 1 base and J lost 2, with 11 bases in between. The CDR3 nucleotides read TGTGCCAGCAGCTTAATGCAGGGGCGACAAGAGACCCAGTACTTC. This codes for CASSLMQGRQETQYF. The variable domain in full, with the rest retrieved from reference TRBV7-3 and TRBJ2-5, is GAGVSQTPSNKVTEKGKYVELRCDPISGHTALYWYRQSLGQGPEFLIYFQGTGAADDSGLPNDRFFAVRPEGSVSTLKIQRTERGDSAVYLCASSLMQGRQETQYFGPGTRLLVL.

By frequency in the sample, this clonotype is medium-sized. This chain joins TRBV6-2 or TRBV6-3 and TRBJ2-5; D is unresolved. Between the trimmed V and J ends, which lost 4 bases and 5 bases, there was a span of 8 bases. This CDR3 is 12 amino acids long. CDR1 and CDR2 (germline): MNHEY, SVGEGT. CDR3 sequence: CASSSVTETQYF. The CDR3 DNA reads as TGTGCCAGCAGTTCAGTTACGGAGACCCAGTACTTC.

This clonotype was detected many times. The gene calls are TRBV5-1 and TRBJ2-6, with D uncertain. The germline CDR1 and CDR2 sequences are SGHRS and YFSETQ. The CDR3 extends over 14 amino acids. The V end lost 0 bases, the J end lost 2 bases, and 3 bases lay between the germline ends. This CDR3 reads CASSLGAGANVLTF. The DNA for the CDR3 is TGCGCCAGCAGCTTGGGAGCTGGGGCCAACGTCCTGACTTTC.

This clonotype was detected many times. The chain is built from TRBV2 and TRBJ2-5; 13 nucleotides match TRBD2. Germline trimming cut 4 bases from V and 2 bases from J; bases unmatched to any gene: 4. The CDR3 contains 16 residues. Germline assignment: CDR1 SNHLY and CDR2 FYNNEI. This CDR3 reads CASSAGGLAGQETQYF. The CDR3 region has the DNA TGTGCCAGCAGTGCGGGGGGACTAGCGGGGCAAGAGACCCAGTACTTC.

The chain uses TRBV11-2 and TRBJ1-1; possibly TRBD1 for D (5 bases). This CDR3 is built from 15 residues. V was cut by 4 bases and J by 4 bases, with 16 bases left in between. Germline values: CDR1 SGHAT, CDR2 FQNNGV. Written as DNA, the CDR3 is TGTGCCAGCAGCTCAGGGAGGGTACGGATCACTGAAGCTTTCTTT. This translates into CASSSGRVRITEAFF. Based on the CDR3 plus reference TRBV11-2 and TRBJ1-1, the full variable domain is EAGVAQSPRYKIIEKRQSVAFWCNPISGHATLYWYQQILGQGPKLLIQFQNNGVVDDSQLPKDRFSAERLKGVDSTLKIQPAKLEDSAVYLCASSSGRVRITEAFFGQGTRLTVV.

This clonotype was seen ten or more times. The CDR3 is CSARAPRAGYYGYTF. The DNA for the CDR3 is TGCAGTGCTAGAGCCCCAAGGGCAGGGTACTATGGCTACACCTTC. This rearrangement joins TRBV20-1 to TRBJ1-2; the D gene is possibly TRBD1 (5 bases). The CDR3 is made up of 15 amino acids. Germline loops: CDR1 DFQATT, CDR2 SNEGSKA (reference sequence). V was cut by 1 base and J by 3 bases, with 15 bases left in between.

This clonotype has at least ten counts. This chain uses TRBV20-1 with TRBJ2-2, with 8 bases that match TRBD2. Germline V lookup: CDR1 DFQATT, CDR2 SNEGSKA (reference sequence). The CDR3 sequence is 14 residues long. After removal of 5 bases from V and 6 bases from J, the junction contained 8 bases not matched to a gene. Here the CDR3 reads CSAWSAGGSGELFF. DNA of the CDR3: TGCAGTGCTTGGTCGGCGGGGGGTTCCGGGGAGCTGTTTTTT.

By share, this clonotype counts as medium-sized. The chain carries TRBV29-1 and TRBJ2-5; weak D call: TRBD1 (6 bases). The germline V and J ends were trimmed by 6 bases and 1 base, with 21 bases remaining between them. The V gene's germline CDR1 is SQVTM and CDR2 ANQGSEA. CDR3 length equals 16 residues. The CDR3 spells CSVPPIRTVFQETQYF. As DNA, the CDR3 is TGCAGCGTCCCCCCCATACGGACAGTATTCCAAGAGACCCAGTACTTC. Filled out from reference TRBV29-1 and TRBJ2-5, the complete variable domain reads SAVISQKPSRDICQRGTSLTIQCQVDSQVTMMFWYRQQPGQSLTLIATANQGSEATYESGFVIDKFPISRPNLTFSTLTVSNMSPEDSSIYLCSVPPIRTVFQETQYFGPGTRLLVL.

The chain joins TRBV19 to TRBJ1-4; no firm D call. Germline assignment: CDR1 LNHDA and CDR2 SQIVND (reference sequence). CDR3 length: 13 residues. V dropped 11 bases and J dropped 8 bases, with 18 bases sitting between them. The CDR3 coding sequence is TGTGCCTCCCGGGCGGGGATCGACGAAAAACTGTTTTTT. Amino acid sequence: CASRAGIDEKLFF. Full variable domain (remainder filled in from reference TRBV19 and TRBJ1-4): DGGITQSPKYLFRKEGQNVTLSCEQNLNHDAMYWYRQDPGQGLRLIYYSQIVNDFQKGDIAEGYSVSREKKESFPLTVTSAQKNPTAFYLCASRAGIDEKLFFGSGTQLSVL.

By its share, this clonotype is medium-sized. This rearrangement joins TRBV5-4 to TRBJ2-3; 8 bases are shared with TRBD2. With V trimmed by 4 bases and J by 6 bases, 7 bases remained unmatched. This CDR3 has 14 residues. Germline CDR1 reads SGHNT; CDR2 reads YYREEE (reference sequence). In nucleotides, the CDR3 is TGTGCCAGCAGCCCACGCGGGGGGCCGGATACGCAGTATTTT. It codes for CASSPRGGPDTQYF.

This clonotype was seen at least ten times. This chain connects TRBV18 to TRBJ1-2; TRBD1 is a possible D gene (6 bases). Trimming cost V 3 bases and J 5 bases, with 13 bases left between them. Germline V gives CDR1 KGHSH, CDR2 LQKENI. The CDR3 is 14 amino acids. CDR3 in DNA: TGTGCCAGCTCACCTGGTGGGGGCTGGTATGGCTACACCTTC. Translated: CASSPGGGWYGYTF.

This clonotype was observed at least ten times. The V call is TRBV7-2, the J call TRBJ2-3; tentative D call: TRBD2 (5 bases). V was shortened by 3 bases and J by 2 bases, with 12 bases between the two germline ends. CDR1 SGHTA and CDR2 FQGNSA come from the germline V gene. The CDR3 is made up of 15 amino acids. CDR3 DNA: TGTGCCAGCAGCTTTACTAGACTAAACACAGATACGCAGTATTTT. As protein: CASSFTRLNTDTQYF.

The chain recombines TRBV10-3 with TRBJ2-7; 7 bases line up with TRBD2. This CDR3 is built from 13 residues. The V segment lost 2 bases and the J segment 6 bases; nucleotides outside the gene matches: 4. Germline V lookup: CDR1 ENHRY, CDR2 SYGVKD. CDR3 residues: CAISEPGLGEQYF. CDR3 sequence (DNA): TGTGCCATCAGTGAGCCCGGACTAGGCGAGCAGTACTTC.

This chain's CDR3 is CASSPTLGIGSYEQYF. CDR3 coding DNA: TGCGCCAGCAGCCCTACGCTTGGTATCGGAAGCTACGAGCAGTACTTC. The gene calls are TRBV5-1 and TRBJ2-7, with D unclear. Trimming took 4 bases from V and 3 from J, leaving 20 bases between them. CDR1 is SGHRS, CDR2 YFSETQ, per germline. The CDR3 is made up of 16 amino acids.

By sample share, this clonotype is medium-sized. This chain links TRBV27 with TRBJ1-5; maybe TRBD1 (5 bases). Germline values: CDR1 MNHEY, CDR2 SMNVEV (reference sequence). CDR3 length equals 15 residues. Between the trimmed V and J ends, which lost 6 bases and 0 bases, there was a span of 12 bases. CDR3 sequence: CASSPKGNSNQPQHF. The CDR3, as DNA: TGTGCCAGCAGCCCAAAGGGGAATAGCAATCAGCCCCAGCATTTT.

This clonotype was recorded many times. The CDR3 nucleotides read TGTGCCAGCAGTTACTTGGGGAGAACCGGGGAGCTGTTTTTT. Amino acids: CASSYLGRTGELFF. The chain couples TRBV6-5 to TRBJ2-2; D might be TRBD2 (5 bases). CDR1 and CDR2 (germline): MNHEY, SVGAGI. The CDR3 covers 14 residues. Trimming took 1 base from V and 5 from J, leaving 8 bases between them.

This clonotype was seen only a few times. The chain has TRBV5-1 and TRBJ2-3; D perhaps matches TRBD2 (7 bases). The CDR3 spans 17 residues. Germline CDR1 and CDR2: SGHRS and YFSETQ. The germline V and J ends were trimmed by 3 bases and 2 bases, with 19 bases remaining between them. This chain's CDR3 is CASSSARGGGLTDTQYF. CDR3 nucleotides: TGCGCCAGCAGCTCAGCCAGGGGCGGGGGCCTCACAGATACGCAGTATTTT.